Described below is a single T cell receptor beta chain sequence and its context. The CDR3 end is not reached by the read, which stops 3 residues before it; the germline J gene fills it in. These data are taken from a study of T cells in women clearing cervical HPV infection. The wider study: Blood came at first lesion visit for cases, post-clearance for controls.

The trim removed 2 bases at V and 1 base at J, leaving 14 bases unmatched. Germline CDR1 GTSNPN, CDR2 SVGIG (reference sequence). This CDR3 contains 18 residues. The protocol was immunoSEQ multiplex PCR, while the TCRdb copy is restricted to in-frame clones and leaves out a portion. The sample holds tens of thousands of clones. The chain couples TRBV30 to TRBJ1-1; 9 nucleotides match TRBD1. Specimen: blood buffy coat. This receptor was identified in a woman between 18 and 75 years old with a cervical HPV16 infection that either progressed to CIN3+ or cleared (not recorded which). CDR3 DNA (partial): TGTGCCTGGAGTAAACCGGGACAGGGTGGTTTTGGGAACACTGAA. Translating it yields CAWSKPGQGGFGNTE. In full, the CDR3 is CAWSKPGQGGFGNTEAFF.